This TCR beta chain emerged from a study of cytomegalovirus exposure and HLA in healthy donors. Primers for the PCR totalled 60 Vbeta and 13 Jbeta. Profiled with immunoSEQ multiplex PCR; TCRdb holds only in-frame clones, not every one. The sample yields 130,000 or so clones, approximately 8.9% seen once. The germline V gene has CDR1 KGHSH and CDR2 LQKENI. V lost 5 bases to trimming and J lost 2 bases; unmatched junction nucleotides: 8. The CDR3 consists of 17 residues. Study observations and caveats: TCR beta chains numbering some 160 were designated cytomegalovirus-associated.

Notes on this clone: Its antigen remains unknown.

The V and J genes are TRBV18 and TRBJ2-5; TRBD2 aligns across 13 bases. This receptor was taken from a woman in her forties in good health and CMV-seropositive. Sequencing used PBMCs. CDR3 loop: CASSVEPGLAGQETQYF. The CDR3 region has the DNA TGTGCCAGCTCAGTCGAACCGGGACTAGCGGGGCAAGAGACCCAGTACTTC.